This TCR beta chain was recovered during a study of long-term antiretroviral therapy in people with HIV. Whole-study findings and limits: The study lacked data on ART adherence, viral resistance or therapy changes. Subsequent to ART, diversity was augmented yet persisted below that of transplant donor controls. Samples were collected from about 2003 to 2017 under possibly less effective ART regimens.

The germline V and J ends were trimmed by 1 base and 0 bases, with 10 bases remaining between them. The CDR3 is made up of 15 amino acids. Germline loops: CDR1 MNHNS, CDR2 SASEGT. For this clone: The antigen is unknown.

With survey level as its setting, the immunoSEQ assay was v3.0. Only in-frame clones appear in the TCRdb table, and some are missing; sequencing was by immunoSEQ multiplex PCR. The repertoire holds 40,000 or so clones, with 80% to 90% as singletons. This receptor was identified in a young woman with HIV. This sequence joins TRBV6-1 and TRBJ2-7; no firm D call. The source material was unsorted PBMCs, sampled just before starting antiretroviral therapy. DNA for the CDR3: TGTGCCAGCAGTGAAGAGGGAAGGAGCTCCTACGAGCAGTACTTC. Its translation is CASSEEGRSSYEQYF.